The entry below describes one T cell receptor (beta chain). Under the authors' procedure: Reference gene primer amplification yielded estimated nucleated cell counts. Assay: immunoSEQ multiplex PCR; the TCRdb copy retains only in-frame clones and omits some. D and trimming were read from the DNA, whereas the V and J calls and clone size are those reported in that table. The sample contains 200,000 to 250,000 clones, around 84% of which appear only once. The sample comes from a study of blood T cell repertoires in COVID-19. Study details: COVID-19 samples from acute and convalescent phases originated in the United States, Italy and Spain. T cells, B-cell-depleted T cells, or PBMCs provided the cDNA or gDNA that served as material.

V lost 9 bases to trimming and J lost 0 bases; unmatched junction nucleotides: 6. The germline V gene encodes CDR1 LGHNT and CDR2 FRNRAP. The CDR3 spans 14 residues. The specimen sequenced was peripheral blood. The gene calls are TRBV12-5 and TRBJ2-3; 7 bases align to TRBD1. This TCR was sampled from a woman older than 75 with active or convalescent COVID-19. CDR3 region: CASTGTASTDTQYF. The CDR3 DNA follows: TGTGCTAGCACCGGGACAGCTAGCACAGATACGCAGTATTTT.